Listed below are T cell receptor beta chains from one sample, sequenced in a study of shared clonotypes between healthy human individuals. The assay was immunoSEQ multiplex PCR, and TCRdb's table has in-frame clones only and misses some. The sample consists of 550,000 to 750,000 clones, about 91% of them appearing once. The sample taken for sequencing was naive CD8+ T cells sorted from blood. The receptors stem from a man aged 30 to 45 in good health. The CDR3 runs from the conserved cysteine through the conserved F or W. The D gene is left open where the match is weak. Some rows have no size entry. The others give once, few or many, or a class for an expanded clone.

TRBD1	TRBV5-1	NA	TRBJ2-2	CASSLTDRGAGELFF	TGCGCCAGCAGCTTGACGGACAGGGGGGCCGGGGAGCTGTTTTTT
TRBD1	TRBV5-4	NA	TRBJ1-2	CASSQTGAGGYGYTF	TGTGCCAGCAGCCAGACAGGGGCCGGGGGATATGGCTACACCTTC
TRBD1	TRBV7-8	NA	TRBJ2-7	CASSSRQGAEVDEQYF	TGTGCCAGCAGCAGTAGACAGGGGGCCGAGGTAGACGAGCAGTACTTC
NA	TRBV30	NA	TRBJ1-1	CAWSPLGAFF	TGTGCCTGGAGTCCACTTGGGGCTTTCTTT
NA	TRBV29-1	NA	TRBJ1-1	CSVHGDTEAFF	TGCAGCGTTCACGGGGACACTGAAGCTTTCTTT
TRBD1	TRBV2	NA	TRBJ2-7	CASSDADRAHEQYF	TGTGCCAGCAGTGACGCTGACAGGGCCCACGAGCAGTACTTC
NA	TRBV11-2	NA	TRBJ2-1	CASSLSRGAYNEQFF	TGTGCCAGCAGCTTATCGAGAGGGGCCTACAATGAGCAGTTCTTC
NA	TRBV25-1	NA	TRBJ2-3	CASGRGNTQYF	TGTGCCAGCGGGAGAGGGAATACGCAGTATTTT
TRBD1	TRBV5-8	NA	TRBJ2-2	CASSHLGALTGVIGELFF	TGTGCCAGCAGCCATCTTGGTGCCCTTACAGGGGTCATCGGGGAGCTGTTTTTT
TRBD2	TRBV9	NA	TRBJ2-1	CASSLWTSGDNEQFF	TGTGCCAGCAGCCTCTGGACTAGCGGGGACAATGAGCAGTTCTTC
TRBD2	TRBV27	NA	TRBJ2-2	CASTTGGAGELFF	TGTGCCAGCACGACGGGAGGGGCCGGGGAGCTGTTTTTT
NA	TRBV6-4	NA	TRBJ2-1	CASSDSSARTYNEQFF	TGTGCCAGCAGTGACTCGAGTGCGCGGACCTACAATGAGCAGTTCTTC
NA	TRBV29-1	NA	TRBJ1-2	CSVEDQARGYGYTF	TGCAGCGTTGAAGATCAGGCCAGGGGCTATGGCTACACCTTC
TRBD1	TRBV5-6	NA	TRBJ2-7	CASSLTATGPYEQYF	TGTGCCAGCAGCCTCACGGCGACAGGGCCCTACGAGCAGTACTTC
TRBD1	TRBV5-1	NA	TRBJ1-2	CASTPVPQGANYGYTF	TGCGCCAGCACCCCGGTCCCCCAGGGGGCGAACTATGGCTACACCTTC
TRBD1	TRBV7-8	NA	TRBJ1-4	CASSPPGQGRQRLFF	TGTGCCAGCAGCCCCCCGGGACAGGGGCGCCAGAGACTGTTTTTT
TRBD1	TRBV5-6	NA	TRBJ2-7	CASSLGLDRYEQYF	TGTGCCAGCAGCTTGGGCCTGGACAGGTACGAGCAGTACTTC
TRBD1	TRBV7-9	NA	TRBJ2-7	CASSGAAGQGSYEQYF	TGTGCCAGCAGCGGCGCTGCCGGACAGGGGAGCTACGAGCAGTACTTC
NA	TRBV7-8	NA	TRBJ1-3	CASSPGTLGNTIYF	TGTGCCAGCAGCCCCGGGACGTTAGGAAACACCATATATTTT
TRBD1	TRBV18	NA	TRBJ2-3	CASSPEDRATDTQYF	TGTGCCAGCTCACCAGAGGACAGGGCCACAGATACGCAGTATTTT
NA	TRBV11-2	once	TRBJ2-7	CASSLFGGELYEQYF	TGTGCCAGCAGCCTCTTTGGGGGAGAACTCTACGAGCAGTACTTC
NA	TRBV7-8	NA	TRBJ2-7	CASSYDGSSYEQYF	TGTGCCAGCAGCTATGATGGGAGCTCCTACGAGCAGTACTTC
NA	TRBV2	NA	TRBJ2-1	CASRGNEQFF	TGTGCCAGCAGGGGCAATGAGCAGTTCTTC
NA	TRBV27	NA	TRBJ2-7	CASTRGTANF	TGTGCCAGCACCAGAGGGACCGCCAACTTC
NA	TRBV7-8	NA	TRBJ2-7	CASSLGSDTSPYEQYF	TGTGCCAGCAGCTTAGGGTCGGACACGTCTCCCTACGAGCAGTACTTC
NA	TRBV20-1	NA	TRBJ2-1	CSAAYWNEQFF	TGCAGTGCTGCCTACTGGAATGAGCAGTTCTTC
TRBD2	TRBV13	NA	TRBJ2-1	CASNSRREDNEQFF	TGTGCCAGCAACTCCCGGCGGGAGGACAATGAGCAGTTCTTC
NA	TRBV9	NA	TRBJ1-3	CASSARNTIYF	TGTGCCAGCAGCGCCCGGAACACCATATATTTT
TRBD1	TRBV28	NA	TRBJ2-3	CASLWGQGLTDTQYF	TGTGCCAGCTTATGGGGACAGGGATTGACAGATACGCAGTATTTT
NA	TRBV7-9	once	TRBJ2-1	CANNEQFF	TGTGCCAACAATGAGCAGTTCTTC
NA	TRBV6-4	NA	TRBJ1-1	CASSEQENTEAFF	TGTGCCAGCAGTGAACAGGAGAACACTGAAGCTTTCTTT
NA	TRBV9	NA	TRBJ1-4	CASSVGRATNEKLFF	TGTGCCAGCAGCGTAGGGAGAGCAACTAATGAAAAACTGTTTTTT
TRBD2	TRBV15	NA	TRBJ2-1	CATSRLAGARAREQFF	TGTGCCACCAGCAGGCTAGCGGGAGCTCGGGCCCGAGAGCAGTTCTTC